The entry that follows covers one T cell receptor beta chain sequence. Antigen unknown. Here immunoSEQ multiplex PCR was the method, and the copy in TCRdb shows in-frame clones only, minus some. The data show under 150,000 clones, roughly 86% seen once. Trimming took 0 bases from V and 5 from J; bases not matched to a gene: 4. Germline V gene lookup returns CDR1 SGDLS and CDR2 YYNGEE. This CDR3 has 15 residues. Separate from the 666-subject first cohort was the approximately 120-subject validation cohort, to which the donors belonged. The data belong to a study of cytomegalovirus exposure and HLA in healthy donors. Study overall: A later analysis reported the same platform for the roughly 120 validation repertoires and the approximately 700 first-cohort repertoires.

Notes on the study in general: In vitro work confirmed that three CMV-associated chains recognize CMV antigens. The finding came from a later analysis; first-cohort TCR clusters tended to co-occur in the approximately 120 validation repertoires.

The sequenced material came from PBMCs. The TCR comes from a man between 18 and 29 years old in good health and CMV-seropositive. V and J are TRBV9 and TRBJ2-5; 10 bases line up with TRBD2. The DNA of the CDR3 is TGTGCCAGCAGCGTAGGAGTTAGCGGGGGGGAGACCCAGTACTTC. Protein sequence: CASSVGVSGGETQYF.